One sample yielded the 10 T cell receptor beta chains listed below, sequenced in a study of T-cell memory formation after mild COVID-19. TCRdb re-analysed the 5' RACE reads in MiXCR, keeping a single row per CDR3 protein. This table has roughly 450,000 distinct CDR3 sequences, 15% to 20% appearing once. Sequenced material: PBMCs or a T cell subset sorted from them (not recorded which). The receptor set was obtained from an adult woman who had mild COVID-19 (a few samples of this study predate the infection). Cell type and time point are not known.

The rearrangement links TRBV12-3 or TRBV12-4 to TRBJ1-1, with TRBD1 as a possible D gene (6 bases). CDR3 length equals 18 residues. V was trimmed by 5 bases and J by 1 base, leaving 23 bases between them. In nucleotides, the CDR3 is TGTGCCAGCAGTGGACGGGACACCCCCGCCCGCACGAACACTGAAGCTTTCTTT. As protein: CASSGRDTPARTNTEAFF.

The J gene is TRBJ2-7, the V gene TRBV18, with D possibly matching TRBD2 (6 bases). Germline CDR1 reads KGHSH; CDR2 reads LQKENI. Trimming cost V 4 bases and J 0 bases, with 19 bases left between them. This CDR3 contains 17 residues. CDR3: CASSHGLGAGISYEQYF. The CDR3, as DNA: TGTGCCAGCTCACACGGGCTTGGGGCGGGGATCTCCTACGAGCAGTACTTC.

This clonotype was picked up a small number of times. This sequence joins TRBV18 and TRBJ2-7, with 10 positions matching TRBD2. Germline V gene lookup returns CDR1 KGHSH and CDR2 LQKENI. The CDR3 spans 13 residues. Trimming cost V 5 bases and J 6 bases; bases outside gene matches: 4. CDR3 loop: CASSSGLAIEQYF. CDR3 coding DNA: TGTGCCAGCTCATCGGGACTAGCGATCGAGCAGTACTTC.

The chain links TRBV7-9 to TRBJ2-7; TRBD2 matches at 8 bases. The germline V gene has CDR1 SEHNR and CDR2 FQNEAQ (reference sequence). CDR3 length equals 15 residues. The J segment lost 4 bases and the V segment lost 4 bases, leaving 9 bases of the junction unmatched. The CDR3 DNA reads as TGTGCCAGCAGCTCTTCGGGGGGGATGTGGTACGAGCAGTACTTC. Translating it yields CASSSSGGMWYEQYF. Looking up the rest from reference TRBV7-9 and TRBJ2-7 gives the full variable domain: DTGVSQNPRHKITKRGQNVTFRCDPISEHNRLYWYRQTLGQGPEFLTYFQNEAQLEKSRLLSDRFSAERPKGSFSTLEIQRTEQGDSAMYLCASSSSGGMWYEQYFGPGTRLTVT.

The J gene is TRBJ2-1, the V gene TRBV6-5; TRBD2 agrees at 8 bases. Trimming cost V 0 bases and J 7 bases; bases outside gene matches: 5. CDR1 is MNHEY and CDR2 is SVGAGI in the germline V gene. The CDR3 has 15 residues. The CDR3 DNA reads TGTGCCAGCAGTTACTCGCGGGGGGCCCCTAATGAGCAGTTCTTC. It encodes CASSYSRGAPNEQFF.

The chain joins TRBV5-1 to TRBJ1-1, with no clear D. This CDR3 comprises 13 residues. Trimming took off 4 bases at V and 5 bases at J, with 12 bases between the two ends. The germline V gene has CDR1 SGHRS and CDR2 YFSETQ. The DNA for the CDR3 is TGCGCCAGCAGCATCCAATTAGAAACTGAAGCTTTCTTT. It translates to CASSIQLETEAFF.

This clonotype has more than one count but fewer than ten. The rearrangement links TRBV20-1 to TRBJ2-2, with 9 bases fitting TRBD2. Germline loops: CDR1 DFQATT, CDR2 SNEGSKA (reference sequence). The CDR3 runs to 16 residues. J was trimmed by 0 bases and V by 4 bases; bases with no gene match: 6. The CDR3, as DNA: TGCAGTGCTAAGCGACTAGCGGACCCGAACACCGGGGAGCTGTTTTTT. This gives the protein CSAKRLADPNTGELFF.

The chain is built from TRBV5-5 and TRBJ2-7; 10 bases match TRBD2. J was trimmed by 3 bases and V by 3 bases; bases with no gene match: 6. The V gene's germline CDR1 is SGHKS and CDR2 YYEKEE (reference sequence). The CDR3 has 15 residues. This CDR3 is CASSWLAGEVYEQYF. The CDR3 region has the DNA TGTGCCAGCAGCTGGCTAGCGGGAGAGGTCTACGAGCAGTACTTC.

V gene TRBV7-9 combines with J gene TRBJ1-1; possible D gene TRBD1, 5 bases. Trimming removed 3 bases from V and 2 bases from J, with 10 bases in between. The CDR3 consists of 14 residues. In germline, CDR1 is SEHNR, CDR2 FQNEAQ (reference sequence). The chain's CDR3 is CASSFSRVNTEAFF. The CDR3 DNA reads TGTGCCAGCAGCTTCTCCAGGGTCAACACTGAAGCTTTCTTT.

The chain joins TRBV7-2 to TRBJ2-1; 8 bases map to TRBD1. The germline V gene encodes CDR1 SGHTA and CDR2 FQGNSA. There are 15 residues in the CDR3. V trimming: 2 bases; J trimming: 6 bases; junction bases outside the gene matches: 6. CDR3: CASSLTQGAFNEQFF. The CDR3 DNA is TGTGCCAGCAGCTTAACGCAGGGGGCATTCAATGAGCAGTTCTTC.